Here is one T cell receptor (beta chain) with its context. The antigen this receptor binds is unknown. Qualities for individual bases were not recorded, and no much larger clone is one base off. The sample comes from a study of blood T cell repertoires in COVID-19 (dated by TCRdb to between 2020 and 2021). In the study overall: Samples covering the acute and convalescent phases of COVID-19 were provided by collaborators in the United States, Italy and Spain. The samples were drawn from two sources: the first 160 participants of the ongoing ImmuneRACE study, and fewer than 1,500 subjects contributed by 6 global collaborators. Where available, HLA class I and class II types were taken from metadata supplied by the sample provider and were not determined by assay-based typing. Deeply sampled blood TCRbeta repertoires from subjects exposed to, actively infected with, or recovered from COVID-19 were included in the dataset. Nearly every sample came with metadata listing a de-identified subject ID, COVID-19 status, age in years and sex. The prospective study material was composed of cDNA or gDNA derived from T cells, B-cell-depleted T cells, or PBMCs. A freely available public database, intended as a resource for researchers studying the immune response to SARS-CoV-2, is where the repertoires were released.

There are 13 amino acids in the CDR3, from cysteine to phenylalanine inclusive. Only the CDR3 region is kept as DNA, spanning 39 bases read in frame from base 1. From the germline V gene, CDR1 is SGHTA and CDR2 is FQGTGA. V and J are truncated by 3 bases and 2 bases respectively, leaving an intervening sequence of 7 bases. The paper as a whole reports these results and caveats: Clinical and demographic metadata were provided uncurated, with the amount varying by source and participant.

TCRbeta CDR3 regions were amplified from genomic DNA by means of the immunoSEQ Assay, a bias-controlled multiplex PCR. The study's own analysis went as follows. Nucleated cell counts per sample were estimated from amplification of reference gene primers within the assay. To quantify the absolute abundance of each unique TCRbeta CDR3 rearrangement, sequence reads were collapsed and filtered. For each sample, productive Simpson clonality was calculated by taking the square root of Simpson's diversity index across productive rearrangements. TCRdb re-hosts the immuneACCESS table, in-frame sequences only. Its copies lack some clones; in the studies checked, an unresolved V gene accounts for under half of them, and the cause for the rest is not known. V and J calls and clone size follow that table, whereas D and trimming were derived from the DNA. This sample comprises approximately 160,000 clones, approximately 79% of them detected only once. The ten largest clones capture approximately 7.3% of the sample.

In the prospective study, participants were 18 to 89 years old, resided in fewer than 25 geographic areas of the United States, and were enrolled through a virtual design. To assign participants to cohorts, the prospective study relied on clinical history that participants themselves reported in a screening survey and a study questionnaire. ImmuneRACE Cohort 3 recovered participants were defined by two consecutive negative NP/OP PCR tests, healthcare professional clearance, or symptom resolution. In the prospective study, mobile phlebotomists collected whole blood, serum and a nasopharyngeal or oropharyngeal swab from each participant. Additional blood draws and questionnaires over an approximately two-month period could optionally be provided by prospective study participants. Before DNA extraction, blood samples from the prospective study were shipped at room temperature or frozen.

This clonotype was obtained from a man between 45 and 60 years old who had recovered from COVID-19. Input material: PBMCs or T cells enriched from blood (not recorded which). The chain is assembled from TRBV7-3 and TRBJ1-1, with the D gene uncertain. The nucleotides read TGTGCCAGCAGCTTTTCGGGAAACACTGAAGCTTTCTTT. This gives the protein CASSFSGNTEAFF.